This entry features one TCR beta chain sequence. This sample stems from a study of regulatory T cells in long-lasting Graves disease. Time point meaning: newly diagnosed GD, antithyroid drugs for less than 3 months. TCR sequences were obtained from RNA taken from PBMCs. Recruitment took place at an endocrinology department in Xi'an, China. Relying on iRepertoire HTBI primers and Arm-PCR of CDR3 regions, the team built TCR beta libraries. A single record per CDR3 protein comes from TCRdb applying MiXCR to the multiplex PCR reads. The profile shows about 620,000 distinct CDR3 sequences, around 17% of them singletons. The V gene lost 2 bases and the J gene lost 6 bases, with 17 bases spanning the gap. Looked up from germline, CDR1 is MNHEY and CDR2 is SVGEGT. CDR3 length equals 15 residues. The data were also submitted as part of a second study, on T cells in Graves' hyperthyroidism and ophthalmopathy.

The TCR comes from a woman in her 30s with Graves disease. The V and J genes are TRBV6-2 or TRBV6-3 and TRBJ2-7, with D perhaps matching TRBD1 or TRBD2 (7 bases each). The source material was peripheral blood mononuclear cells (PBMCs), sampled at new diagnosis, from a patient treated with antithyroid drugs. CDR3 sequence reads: CASSYQAGGDAEQYF. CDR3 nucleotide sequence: TGTGCCAGCAGTTACCAAGCAGGGGGGGATGCCGAGCAGTACTTC.